The present T cell receptor (beta chain) was sequenced within a study of cytomegalovirus exposure and HLA in healthy donors. Turning to the study itself: In a later analysis, it was reported that the roughly 120 validation repertoires had been produced on the same platform as the roughly 700 repertoires belonging to the first cohort.

Germline CDR1 and CDR2: MNHEY and SMNVEV (reference sequence). The CDR3 runs 14 residues. The ends were cut back, 3 bases at V and 2 bases at J, with 11 bases in the middle. Whole-study results and caveats: Investigators reported 150 to 200 TCR beta chains as tied to cytomegalovirus. Per published reports, the classifier diagnosed cytomegalovirus status with high specificity and sensitivity. The tendency of first-cohort TCR clusters to co-occur in the 120 or so validation repertoires was the finding of a later analysis.

Clones were sequenced by immunoSEQ multiplex PCR, and TCRdb holds only the in-frame ones, with some missing. The sample lists about 130,000 clones; about 88% were seen once. This clone turned up a few times. The antigen is not known. The specimen was PBMCs. This clonotype was sampled from a woman aged 18-35 years in good health and CMV-seropositive. The rearrangement links TRBV27 to TRBJ2-7; tentatively, D is TRBD2 (5 bases). CDR3 protein: CASSLSAGPYEQYF. The CDR3, as DNA: TGTGCCAGCAGTTTGTCGGCGGGCCCCTACGAGCAGTACTTC.